This T cell receptor beta chain emerged from a study of blood T cells in healthy people across ages. The CDR3 runs 15 residues. The germline V gene has CDR1 DFQATT and CDR2 SNEGSKA (reference sequence). V lost 3 bases and J lost 6; bases outside the gene matches: 7. This clonotype has only one observation. What it binds is not known. A sample-barcoded 5' primer and a J-beta primer mix were used in a second PCR of roughly 7 to 11 cycles. One entry per CDR3 protein results from TCRdb running MiXCR on the 5' RACE reads. The data contain about 1,000,000 distinct CDR3 sequences, more than 35% of them singletons. Regarding the study as a whole: The study lacked donor CMV status, which possibly confounded expanded clonotype changes.

The TCR sequence derives from a woman aged 60-75 years in good health. The specimen sequenced was blood. The chain couples TRBV20-1 to TRBJ2-1, with TRBD2 matching over 11 bases. The CDR3 reads CSASPSSGRPNEQFF. CDR3 in DNA: TGCAGTGCTAGTCCCTCTAGCGGGAGGCCCAATGAGCAGTTCTTC.